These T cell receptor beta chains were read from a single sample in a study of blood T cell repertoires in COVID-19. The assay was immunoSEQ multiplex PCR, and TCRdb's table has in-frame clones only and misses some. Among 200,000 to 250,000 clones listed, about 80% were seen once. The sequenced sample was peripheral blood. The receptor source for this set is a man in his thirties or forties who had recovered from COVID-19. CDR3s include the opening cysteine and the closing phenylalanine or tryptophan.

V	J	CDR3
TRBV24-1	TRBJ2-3	CATSDSATLSTDTQYF
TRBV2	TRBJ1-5	CASSDETVNQPQHF
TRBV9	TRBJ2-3	CASNYAGGRGDTQYF
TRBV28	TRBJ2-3	CASSEGGGTDTDTQYF
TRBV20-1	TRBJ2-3	CSASDSSGNTDTQYF
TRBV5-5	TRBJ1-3	CASSSQNSGNTIYF
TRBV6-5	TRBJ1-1	CASNPRGARPSEAFF
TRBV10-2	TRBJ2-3	CASREAGADTQYF
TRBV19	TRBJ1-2	CASSHTRPGQGSGYTF
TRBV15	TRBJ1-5	CATSRAGGNQPQHF
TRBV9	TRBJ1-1	CASSVVPGTEAFF
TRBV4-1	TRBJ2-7	CASSQDLTGAKEQYF
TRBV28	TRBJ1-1	CASSPSSNTEAFF
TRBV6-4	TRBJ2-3	CASSAGFTDTQYF
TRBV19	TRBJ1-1	CASSPGHNTEAFF
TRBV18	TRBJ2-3	CASSTIPTSGVSDTQYF
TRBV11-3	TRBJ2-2	CASSNRETGELFF
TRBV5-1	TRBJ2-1	CASSLVAAGAQFF
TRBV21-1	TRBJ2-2	CASSKGWALGLAGGPGELFF
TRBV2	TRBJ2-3	CASSTSARTDTQYF
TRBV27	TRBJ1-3	CASPAGGASGNTIYF
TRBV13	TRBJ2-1	CASSSLGQGAVDEQFF
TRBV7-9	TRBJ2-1	CASSLAGGFTLEQFF
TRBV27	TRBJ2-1	CASSMSPSGGATEQFF
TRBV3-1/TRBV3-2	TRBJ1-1	CASSQDLGGWTEAFF
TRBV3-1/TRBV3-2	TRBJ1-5	CLTRFGPQHF
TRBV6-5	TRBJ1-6	CASKGVSYNSPLHF
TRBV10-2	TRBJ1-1	CASKQDLWIGQNTEAFF
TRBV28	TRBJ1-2	CASSYMGRGYGYTF
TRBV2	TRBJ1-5	CASIRDRAQPQHF
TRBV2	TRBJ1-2	CASSEQYGYTF
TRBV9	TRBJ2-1	CASSVRTSGYNEQFF
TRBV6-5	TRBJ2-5	CASSREGRETQYF
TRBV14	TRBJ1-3	CASSPGGYTIYF
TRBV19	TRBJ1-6	CASSMPGQGSSPLHF
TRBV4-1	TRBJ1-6	CASSQVRVGGAENSPLHF
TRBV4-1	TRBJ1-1	CASSQGGQGIGEAFF
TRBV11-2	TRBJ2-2	CASTLGGEAGELFF
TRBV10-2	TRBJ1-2	CASGRLGTGGDGYTF
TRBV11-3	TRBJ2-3	CASSALTSGGTDTQYF
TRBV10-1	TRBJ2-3	CASSESLAVSDTQYF
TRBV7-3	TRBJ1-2	CASSWTGEANYGYTF
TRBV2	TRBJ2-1	CASRGQTSGGPIPFF
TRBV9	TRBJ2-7	CASSPQGGTGVSLQYF
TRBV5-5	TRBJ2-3	CASSLGQGIGTDTQYF
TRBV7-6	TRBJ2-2	CASSTEFANTGELFF
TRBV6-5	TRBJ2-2	CASSLQGSGELFF
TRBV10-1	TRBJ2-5	CASSERTGEETQYF
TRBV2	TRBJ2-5	CASTPESETQYF
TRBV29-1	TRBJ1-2	CSGGENLSGYTF
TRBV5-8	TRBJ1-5	CASSGGWGEYQPQHF
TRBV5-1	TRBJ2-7	CASSRGTASSYEQYF
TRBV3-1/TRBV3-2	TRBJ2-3	CASSQDRNTMSTDTQYF
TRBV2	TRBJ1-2	CASTWHEDSYGYTF
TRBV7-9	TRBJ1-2	CASSLFDGDNYGYTF
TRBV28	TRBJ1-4	CASTLPGQVLFF
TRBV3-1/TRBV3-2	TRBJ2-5	CASSRTSGGRVYQETQYF